The sample holds a few counts of the clone carrying this T cell receptor beta chain. Its antigen is as yet unknown. This CDR3 comprises 13 residues. CDR1 MNHEY and CDR2 SMNVEV come from the germline V gene (reference sequence). Trimming pared 2 bases from V and 2 bases from J, leaving 4 bases between. Treatment in this sample: roughly ten-day PBMC culture with coronavirus spike peptide pools or control peptides (ViraFEST assay). Ahead of the COVID-19 pandemic (2011-2018), the CD4+ T cells of the unexposed donor were collected. After expanding antigen-specific T cells with peptide pools, ViraFEST sequenced their TCRs. Per-well cultures of 1.5 million to 2.5 million PBMCs received roughly 9.8 IU/ml IL-2 and 7.5 to 10 ug/ml peptide pools. This sample was taken from a study of vaccination and CD4 T cells after COVID-19. At the level of the study: Cultures designated as controls were supplied with a CEFX pool, an HIV-1 Nef pool, or no peptide.

Researchers used the Oncomine TCR Beta short-read assay to sequence DNA from cultured CD4+ T cells. In this case, cultured CD4+ T cells provided the extracted genomic DNA. TCRdb reprocessed the PCR reads via MiXCR and lists one record per CDR3 protein. The table has about 11,000 distinct CDR3 sequences, around 28% seen once. Sequencing used CD4+ T cells from blood, cultured in vitro. This chain uses TRBV27 with TRBJ2-1; D uncertain. The sequence was obtained from a human donor in good health. In nucleotides, the CDR3 is TGTGCCAGCAGTTTACAACCCTACAATGAGCAGTTCTTC. Translated: CASSLQPYNEQFF.